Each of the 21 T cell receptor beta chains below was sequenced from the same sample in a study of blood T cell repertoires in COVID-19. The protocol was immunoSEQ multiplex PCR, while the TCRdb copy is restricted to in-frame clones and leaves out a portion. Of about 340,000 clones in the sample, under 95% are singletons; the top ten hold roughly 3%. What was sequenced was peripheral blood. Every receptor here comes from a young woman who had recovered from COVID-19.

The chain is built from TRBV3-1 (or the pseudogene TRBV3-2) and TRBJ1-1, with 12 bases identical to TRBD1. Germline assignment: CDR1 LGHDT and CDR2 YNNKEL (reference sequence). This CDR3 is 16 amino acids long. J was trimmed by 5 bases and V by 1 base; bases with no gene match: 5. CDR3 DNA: TGTGCCAGCAGCCAAGTGGGACAGGGGGCTCATACTGAAGCTTTCTTT. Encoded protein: CASSQVGQGAHTEAFF.

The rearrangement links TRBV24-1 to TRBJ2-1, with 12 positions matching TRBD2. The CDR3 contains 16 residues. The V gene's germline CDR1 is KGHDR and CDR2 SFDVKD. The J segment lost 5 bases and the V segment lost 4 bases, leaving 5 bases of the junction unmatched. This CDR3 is CATSDPTSGRNNEQFF. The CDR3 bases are TGTGCCACCAGTGACCCGACTAGCGGGAGAAACAATGAGCAGTTCTTC.

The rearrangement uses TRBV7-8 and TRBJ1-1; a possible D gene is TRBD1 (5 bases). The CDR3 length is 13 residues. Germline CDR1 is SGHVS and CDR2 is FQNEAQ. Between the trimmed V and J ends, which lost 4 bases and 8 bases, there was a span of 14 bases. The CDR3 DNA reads TGTGCCAGCAGCTCCGGATCAGGGAAAGAAGCTTTCTTT. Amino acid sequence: CASSSGSGKEAFF.

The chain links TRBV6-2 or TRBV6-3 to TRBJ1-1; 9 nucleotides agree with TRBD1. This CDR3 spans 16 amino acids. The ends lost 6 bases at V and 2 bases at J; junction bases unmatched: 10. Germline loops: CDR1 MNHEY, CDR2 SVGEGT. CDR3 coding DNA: TGTGCCAGCAGATACGGAGAACAGGGGGCTAACACTGAAGCTTTCTTT. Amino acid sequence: CASRYGEQGANTEAFF.

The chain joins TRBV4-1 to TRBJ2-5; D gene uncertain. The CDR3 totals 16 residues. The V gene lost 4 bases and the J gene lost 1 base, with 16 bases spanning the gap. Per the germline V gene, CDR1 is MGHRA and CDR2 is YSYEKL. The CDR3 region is CASSPTIPYLQETQYF. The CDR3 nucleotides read TGCGCCAGCAGCCCAACTATTCCGTATCTCCAAGAGACCCAGTACTTC.

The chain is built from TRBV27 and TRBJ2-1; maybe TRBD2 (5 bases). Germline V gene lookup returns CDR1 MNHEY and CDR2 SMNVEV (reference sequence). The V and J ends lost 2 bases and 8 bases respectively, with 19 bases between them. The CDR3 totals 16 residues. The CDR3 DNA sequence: TGTGCCAGCAGTTTACGACGGGGTTTCCTGGGCGATGAGCAGTTCTTC. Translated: CASSLRRGFLGDEQFF.

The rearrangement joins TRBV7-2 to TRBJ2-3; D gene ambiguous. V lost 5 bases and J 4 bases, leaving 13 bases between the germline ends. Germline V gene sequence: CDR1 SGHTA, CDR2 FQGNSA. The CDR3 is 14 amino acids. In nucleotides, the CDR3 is TGTGCCAGCAGCCAGGCCGTCGTATCAGATACGCAGTATTTT. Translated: CASSQAVVSDTQYF.

The CDR3 protein is CASSFPPRAGGGYTF. The CDR3, as DNA: TGTGCCAGCAGCTTCCCCCCCCGGGCGGGAGGTGGCTACACCTTC. The chain joins TRBV7-9 to TRBJ1-2; D is undetermined. This CDR3 comprises 15 residues. The V gene's germline CDR1 is SEHNR and CDR2 FQNEAQ (reference sequence). V lost 3 bases and J 7 bases, leaving 18 bases between the germline ends.

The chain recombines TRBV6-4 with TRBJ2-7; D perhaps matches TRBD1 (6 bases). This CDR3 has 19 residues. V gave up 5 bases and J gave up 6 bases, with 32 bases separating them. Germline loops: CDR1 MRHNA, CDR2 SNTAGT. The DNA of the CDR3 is TGTGCCAGCAGTAATCCCGGGACATTACGTTTCTTGGATACGTTCGAGCAGTACGTC. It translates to CASSNPGTLRFLDTFEQYV.

CDR3 DNA: TGTGCCAGCAGCTTGCGTTTGGGGACAGGAACCGGGGAGCTGTTTTTT. Residues: CASSLRLGTGTGELFF. V gene TRBV7-7 combines with J gene TRBJ2-2; 8 nucleotides agree with TRBD1. V lost 3 bases to trimming and J lost 5 bases; unmatched junction nucleotides: 8. The germline CDR1 and CDR2 sequences are SSHAT and FNYEAQ (reference sequence). The CDR3 runs 16 residues. Supplemented by reference TRBV7-7 and TRBJ2-2, the full variable domain reads GAGVSQSPRYKVTKRGQDVTLRCDPISSHATLYWYQQALGQGPEFLTYFNYEAQPDKSGLPSDRFSAERPEGSISTLTIQRTEQRDSAMYRCASSLRLGTGTGELFFGEGSRLTVL.

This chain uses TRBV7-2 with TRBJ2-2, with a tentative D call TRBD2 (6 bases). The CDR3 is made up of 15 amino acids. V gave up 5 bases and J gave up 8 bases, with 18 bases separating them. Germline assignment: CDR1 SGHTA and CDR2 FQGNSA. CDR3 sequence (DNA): TGTGCCAGCAGCATCACCGGGGGAGCGTCGGGGGAGCTGTTTTTT. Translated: CASSITGGASGELFF.

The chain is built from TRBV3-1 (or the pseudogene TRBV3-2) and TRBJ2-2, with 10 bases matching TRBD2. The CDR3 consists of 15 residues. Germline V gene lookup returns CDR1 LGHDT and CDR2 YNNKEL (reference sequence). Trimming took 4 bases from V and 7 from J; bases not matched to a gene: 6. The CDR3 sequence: CASSLKAGGRGELFF. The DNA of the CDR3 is TGTGCCAGCAGCCTAAAAGCGGGAGGGCGCGGGGAGCTGTTTTTT.

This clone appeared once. The CDR3 here is CASSSGRWFSTDTQYF. The CDR3 DNA is TGTGCCAGCAGTAGCGGGAGGTGGTTTAGCACAGATACGCAGTATTTT. This sequence joins TRBV2 and TRBJ2-3; 9 positions match TRBD2. The CDR3 length is 16 residues. V trimming: 5 bases; J trimming: 0 bases; junction bases outside the gene matches: 6. Germline CDR1 SNHLY, CDR2 FYNNEI.

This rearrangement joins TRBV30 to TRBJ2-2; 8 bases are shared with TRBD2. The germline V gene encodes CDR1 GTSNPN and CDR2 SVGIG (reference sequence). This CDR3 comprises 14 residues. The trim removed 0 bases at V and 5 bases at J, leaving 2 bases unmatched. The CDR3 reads CAWSVGTRTGELFF. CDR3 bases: TGTGCCTGGAGTGTAGGGACTAGAACCGGGGAGCTGTTTTTT.

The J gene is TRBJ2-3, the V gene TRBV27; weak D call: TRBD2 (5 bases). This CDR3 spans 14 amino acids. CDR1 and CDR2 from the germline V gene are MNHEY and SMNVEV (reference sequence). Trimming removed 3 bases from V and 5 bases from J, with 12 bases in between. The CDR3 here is CASSFIPSGDTQYF. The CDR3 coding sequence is TGTGCCAGCAGTTTCATTCCGAGCGGAGATACGCAGTATTTT.

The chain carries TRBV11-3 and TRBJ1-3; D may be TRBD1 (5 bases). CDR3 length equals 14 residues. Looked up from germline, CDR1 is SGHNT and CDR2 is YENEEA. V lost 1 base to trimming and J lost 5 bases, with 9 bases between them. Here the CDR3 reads CASSLGQGRNTIYF. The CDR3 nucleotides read TGTGCCAGCAGCTTAGGGCAGGGTAGAAACACCATATATTTT.

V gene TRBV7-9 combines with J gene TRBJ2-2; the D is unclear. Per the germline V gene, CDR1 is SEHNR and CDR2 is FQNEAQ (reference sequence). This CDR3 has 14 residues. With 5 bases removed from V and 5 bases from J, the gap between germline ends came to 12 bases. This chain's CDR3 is CASSTGSSTGELFF. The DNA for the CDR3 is TGTGCCAGCAGCACCGGGTCTTCAACCGGGGAGCTGTTTTTT.

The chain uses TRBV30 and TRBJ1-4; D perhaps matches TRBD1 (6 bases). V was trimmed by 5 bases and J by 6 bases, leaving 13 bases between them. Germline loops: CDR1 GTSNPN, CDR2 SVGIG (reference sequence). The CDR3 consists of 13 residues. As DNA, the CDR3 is TGTGCCTGGTCCCTCTCAGGGGATGAAAAACTGTTTTTT. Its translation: CAWSLSGDEKLFF.

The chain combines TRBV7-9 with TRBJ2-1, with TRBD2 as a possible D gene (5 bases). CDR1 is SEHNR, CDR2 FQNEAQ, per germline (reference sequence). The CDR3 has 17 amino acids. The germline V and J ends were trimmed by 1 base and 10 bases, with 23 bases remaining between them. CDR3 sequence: CASSLVKVGRLPGEQFF. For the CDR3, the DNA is TGTGCCAGCAGCTTAGTTAAGGTGGGTAGACTACCAGGAGAGCAGTTCTTC.

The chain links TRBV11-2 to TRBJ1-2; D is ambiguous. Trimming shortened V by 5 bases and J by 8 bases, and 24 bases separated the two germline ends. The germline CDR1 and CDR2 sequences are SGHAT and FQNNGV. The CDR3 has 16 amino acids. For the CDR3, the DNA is TGTGCCAGCAGCCCGTCCCCTCCTGTGCCCGGTTACGGCTACACCTTC. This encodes CASSPSPPVPGYGYTF.

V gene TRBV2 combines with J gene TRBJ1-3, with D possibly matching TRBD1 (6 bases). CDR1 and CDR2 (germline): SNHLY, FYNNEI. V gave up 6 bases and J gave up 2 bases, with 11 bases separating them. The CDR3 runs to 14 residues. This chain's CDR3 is CASRPQGPGNTIYF. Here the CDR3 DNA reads TGTGCCAGCAGGCCACAGGGCCCTGGAAACACCATATATTTT.